The present TCR beta chain was sequenced within a study of beta chain features in type 1 diabetes. Study conclusions and caveats: Among all four CD4+ subsets, Type 1 diabetes patients had TCRB CDR3s that were moderately but significantly shorter.

Naive, central memory, regulatory and stem cell-like memory cells within the CD4+ compartment were sorted using CD45RO/CCR7/CD25/CD127/CD95/CD27. Reverse transcribing all isolated RNA meant expressed TCRB transcripts were sequenced. Measured with immunoSEQ multiplex PCR; TCRdb has only the in-frame clones, and not every one. Of some 44,000 clones listed, 65% to 70% were seen once; the top ten hold about 2%. In the case of this clone: Its cognate antigen is unknown.

V dropped 8 bases and J dropped 10 bases, with 12 bases sitting between them. There are 12 residues in the CDR3. CDR1 and CDR2 from the germline V gene are MDHEN and SYDVKM. This clonotype was sampled from a woman between 18 and 30 years old with type 1 diabetes. The chain combines TRBV28 with TRBJ1-6, with D maybe TRBD1 (5 bases). The sequencing sample was made of Tregs from blood. CDR3 nucleotides: TGTGCCAGCCAGGGTGTCAGGTCACCCCTCCACTTT. It translates to CASQGVRSPLHF. Full variable domain (outside the CDR3, taken from reference TRBV28 and TRBJ1-6): DVKVTQSSRYLVKRTGEKVFLECVQDMDHENMFWYRQDPGLGLRLIYFSYDVKMKEKGDIPEGYSVSREKKERFSLILESASTNQTSMYLCASQGVRSPLHFGNGTRLTVT.